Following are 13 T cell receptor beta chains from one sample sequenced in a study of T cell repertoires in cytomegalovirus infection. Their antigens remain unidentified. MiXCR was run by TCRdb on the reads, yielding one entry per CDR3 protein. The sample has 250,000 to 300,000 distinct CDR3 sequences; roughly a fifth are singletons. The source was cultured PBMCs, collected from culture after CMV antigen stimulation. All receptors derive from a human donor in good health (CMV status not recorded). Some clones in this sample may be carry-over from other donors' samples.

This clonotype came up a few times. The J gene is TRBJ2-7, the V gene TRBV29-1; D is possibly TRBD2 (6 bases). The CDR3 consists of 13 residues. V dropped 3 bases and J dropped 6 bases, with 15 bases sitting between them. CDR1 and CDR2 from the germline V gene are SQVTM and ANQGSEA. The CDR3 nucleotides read TGCAGCGTTGAGAGACTGGTCGGGGGCGAGCAGTACTTC. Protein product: CSVERLVGGEQYF.

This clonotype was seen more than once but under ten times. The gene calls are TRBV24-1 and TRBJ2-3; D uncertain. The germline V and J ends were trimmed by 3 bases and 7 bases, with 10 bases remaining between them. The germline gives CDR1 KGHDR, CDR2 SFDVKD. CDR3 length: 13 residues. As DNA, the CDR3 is TGTGCCACCAGTGATCCAACTACTTATACGCAGTATTTT. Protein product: CATSDPTTYTQYF.

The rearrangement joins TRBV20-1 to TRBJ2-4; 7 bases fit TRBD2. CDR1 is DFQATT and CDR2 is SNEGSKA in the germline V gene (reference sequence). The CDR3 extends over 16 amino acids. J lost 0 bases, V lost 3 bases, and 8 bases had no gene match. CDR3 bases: TGCAGTGCTAGCGCTAGCGGTGGTATAGCCAAAAACATTCAGTACTTC. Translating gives CSASASGGIAKNIQYF.

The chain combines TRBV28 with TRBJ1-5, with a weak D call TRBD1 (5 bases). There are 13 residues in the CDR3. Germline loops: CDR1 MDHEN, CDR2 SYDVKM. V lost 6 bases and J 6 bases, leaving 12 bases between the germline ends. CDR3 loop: CASRGGGSQPQHF. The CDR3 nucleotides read TGTGCCAGCAGAGGTGGGGGAAGTCAGCCCCAGCATTTT.

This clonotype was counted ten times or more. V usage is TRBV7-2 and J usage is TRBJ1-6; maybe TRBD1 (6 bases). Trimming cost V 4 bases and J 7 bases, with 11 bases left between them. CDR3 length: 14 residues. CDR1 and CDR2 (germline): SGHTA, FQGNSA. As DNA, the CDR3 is TGTGCCAGCAGCTCCCCCGGGGGCAATTCACCCCTCCACTTT. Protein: CASSSPGGNSPLHF.

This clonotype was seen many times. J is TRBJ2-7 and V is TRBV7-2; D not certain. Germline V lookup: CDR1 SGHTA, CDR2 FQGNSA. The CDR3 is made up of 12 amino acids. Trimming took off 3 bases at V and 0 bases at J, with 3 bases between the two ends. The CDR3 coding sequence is TGTGCCAGCAGCTTCATCTCCTACGAGCAGTACTTC. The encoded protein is CASSFISYEQYF. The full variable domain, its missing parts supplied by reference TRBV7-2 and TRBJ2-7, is GAGVSQSPSNKVTEKGKDVELRCDPISGHTALYWYRQSLGQGLEFLIYFQGNSAPDKSGLPSDRFSAERTGGSVSTLTIQRTQQEDSAVYLCASSFISYEQYFGPGTRLTVT.

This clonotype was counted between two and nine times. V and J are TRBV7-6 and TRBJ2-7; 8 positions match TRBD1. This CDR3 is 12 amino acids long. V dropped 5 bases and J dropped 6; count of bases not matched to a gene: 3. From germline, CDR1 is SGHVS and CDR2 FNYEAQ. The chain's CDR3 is CASSGTGGEQYF. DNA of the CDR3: TGTGCCAGCAGCGGAACAGGGGGCGAGCAGTACTTC.

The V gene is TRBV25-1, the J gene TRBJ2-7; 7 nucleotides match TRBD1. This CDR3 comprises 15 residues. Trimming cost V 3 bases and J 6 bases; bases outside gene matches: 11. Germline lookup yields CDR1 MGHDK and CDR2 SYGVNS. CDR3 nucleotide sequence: TGTGCCAGCAGTGACCCCGGACAGGTACACGGCGAGCAGTACTTC. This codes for CASSDPGQVHGEQYF.

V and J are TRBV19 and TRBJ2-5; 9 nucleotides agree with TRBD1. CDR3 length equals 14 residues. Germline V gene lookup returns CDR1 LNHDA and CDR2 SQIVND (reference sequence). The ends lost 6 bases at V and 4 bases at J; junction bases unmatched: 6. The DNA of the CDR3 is TGTGCCAGTAGGGGGGACAGGGACAGAGAGACCCAGTACTTC. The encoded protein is CASRGDRDRETQYF.

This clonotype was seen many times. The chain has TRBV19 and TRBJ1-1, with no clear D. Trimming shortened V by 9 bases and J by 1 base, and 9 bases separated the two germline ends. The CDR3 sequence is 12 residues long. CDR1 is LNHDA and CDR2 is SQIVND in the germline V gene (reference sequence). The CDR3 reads CASNRRNTEAFF. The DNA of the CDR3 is TGTGCCAGCAATAGACGGAACACTGAAGCTTTCTTT.

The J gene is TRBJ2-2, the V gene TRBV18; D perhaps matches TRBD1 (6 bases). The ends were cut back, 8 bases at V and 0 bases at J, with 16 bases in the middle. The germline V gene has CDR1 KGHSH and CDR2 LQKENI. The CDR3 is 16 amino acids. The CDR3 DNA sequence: TGTGCCAGCCAAGGAAAGACAGGAACGAACACCGGGGAGCTGTTTTTT. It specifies CASQGKTGTNTGELFF.

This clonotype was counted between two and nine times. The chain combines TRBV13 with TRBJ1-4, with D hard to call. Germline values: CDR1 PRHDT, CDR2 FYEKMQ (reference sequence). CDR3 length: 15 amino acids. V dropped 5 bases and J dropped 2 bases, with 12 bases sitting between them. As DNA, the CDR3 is TGTGCCAGCAGCCTCCGGGGAGGTACTAATGAAAAACTGTTTTTT. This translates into CASSLRGGTNEKLFF.

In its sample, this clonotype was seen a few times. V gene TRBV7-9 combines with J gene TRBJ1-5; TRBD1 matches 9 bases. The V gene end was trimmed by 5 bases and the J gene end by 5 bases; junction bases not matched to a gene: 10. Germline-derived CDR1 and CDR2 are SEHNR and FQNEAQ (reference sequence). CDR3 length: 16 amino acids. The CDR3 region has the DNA TGTGCCAGCAGCCCAACTGACAGGGGGTCCCATCAGCCCCAGCATTTT. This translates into CASSPTDRGSHQPQHF.